This T cell receptor (beta chain) was documented in a study of breast tumors, draining lymph nodes, adjacent tissues. Breast cancer patients provided tissue from their axillary draining lymph nodes. CDR3 size: 20 residues. CDR1 is PRHDT and CDR2 is FYEKMQ in the germline V gene (reference sequence). The V gene end was trimmed by 3 bases and the J gene end by 0 bases; junction bases not matched to a gene: 14. TCRdb reprocessed the multiplex PCR reads with MiXCR, giving one entry per CDR3 protein. Found here are 150,000 to 200,000 distinct CDR3 sequences, roughly 31% of them singletons; the top ten hold 4% to 5.5%. Regarding the study as a whole: Compared with lymph nodes, tumors were less diverse; compared with nontumor tissue, more.

Remarks on this clonotype: Its matching antigen is unknown.

The sequencing input was axillary lymph node tissue. The chain carries TRBV13 and TRBJ1-6; 7 bases are shared with TRBD1. The receptor's source is a female donor with breast cancer. Some clones in this sample may be carry-over from other donors' samples. The CDR3 nucleotides read TGTGCCAGCAGCTTCGGGGGAGGTAGGGGGCGTTCCTCCTATAATTCACCCCTCCACTTT. It translates to CASSFGGGRGRSSYNSPLHF.